Following are 15 T cell receptor beta chains from one sample sequenced in a study of spatial heterogeneity in lung cancer. Time point: sample taken at primary tumor resection. TCRdb ran MiXCR on the 5' RACE reads and lists one entry per CDR3 protein. The sample lists 55,000 to 70,000 distinct CDR3 sequences, nearly 6.5% occurring once. Sequencing was performed on PBMCs, taken at surgery. These receptors came from a female donor with early-stage non-small cell lung cancer.

The table lists this clonotype with many counts. This chain uses TRBV27 with TRBJ1-1; D unresolved. Germline loops: CDR1 MNHEY, CDR2 SMNVEV (reference sequence). V lost 3 bases, J lost 0 bases, and 5 bases lay in between. This CDR3 spans 13 amino acids. CDR3: CASSFAMNTEAFF. In DNA form, the CDR3 reads TGTGCCAGCAGTTTTGCCATGAACACTGAAGCTTTCTTT.

This clonotype was found many times. The rearrangement links TRBV29-1 to TRBJ1-1; 9 nucleotides match TRBD1. This CDR3 is 16 amino acids long. Germline assignment: CDR1 SQVTM and CDR2 ANQGSEA. After removal of 4 bases from V and 0 bases from J, the junction contained 9 bases not matched to a gene. The DNA for the CDR3 is TGCAGCGTTGGGAGAGGGACAGGGATTATGAACACTGAAGCTTTCTTT. Its translation: CSVGRGTGIMNTEAFF.

There are a few counts of this clonotype. The chain is built from TRBV2 and TRBJ1-6; no clear D. The CDR3 runs to 14 residues. Germline loops: CDR1 SNHLY, CDR2 FYNNEI. Trimming took off 4 bases at V and 7 bases at J, with 11 bases between the two ends. The DNA of the CDR3 is TGTGCCAGCAGTGCTACCGGGCAAAATTCACCCCTCCACTTT. It yields the protein CASSATGQNSPLHF.

This clonotype was detected only a few times. The chain links TRBV7-2 to TRBJ1-6, with a possible D match to TRBD1 (5 bases). Germline CDR1 and CDR2: SGHTA and FQGNSA. V was trimmed by 10 bases and J by 8 bases, leaving 24 bases between them. This CDR3 is 16 amino acids long. Here the CDR3 reads CATPPPRDPRDSPLHF. CDR3 coding DNA: TGTGCCACCCCGCCCCCAAGGGACCCGAGAGATTCACCCCTCCACTTT.

This clonotype came up a few times. V is TRBV4-2 and J is TRBJ1-1; maybe TRBD1 (5 bases). The germline gives CDR1 LGHNA, CDR2 YNFKEQ. This CDR3 is built from 16 residues. Trimming shortened V by 0 bases and J by 5 bases, and 16 bases separated the two germline ends. As DNA, the CDR3 is TGTGCCAGCAGCCAAGATCGCGGCGGCGGGGGGACTGAAGCTTTCTTT. It codes for CASSQDRGGGGTEAFF.

Ten or more counts support this clonotype. The rearrangement joins TRBV24-1 to TRBJ2-1; a possible D gene is TRBD2 (7 bases). The V gene's germline CDR1 is KGHDR and CDR2 SFDVKD. This CDR3 contains 17 residues. The V gene lost 1 base and the J gene lost 6 bases, with 18 bases spanning the gap. In DNA, the CDR3 is TGTGCCACCAGTGATTTCGCTAAACCAGGGGAGGGCAATGAGCAGTTCTTC. It yields the protein CATSDFAKPGEGNEQFF.

The chain couples TRBV12-3 or TRBV12-4 to TRBJ1-3; D possibly corresponds to TRBD1 (5 bases). The CDR3 is 14 residues long. Deletions cut 6 bases from V and 2 bases from J, with 11 bases between. The CDR3 DNA sequence: TGTGCCAGCAGAGGGACCTATGCTGGAAACACCATATATTTT. Residues: CASRGTYAGNTIYF.

This clonotype was observed many times. This chain's CDR3 is CASSLARTGAWNTEAFF. The CDR3 bases are TGCGCCAGCAGCTTGGCTCGGACAGGGGCCTGGAACACTGAAGCTTTCTTT. The chain is built from TRBV5-1 and TRBJ1-1; 9 bases match TRBD1. From germline, CDR1 is SGHRS and CDR2 YFSETQ. J was trimmed by 1 base and V by 0 bases; bases with no gene match: 7. This CDR3 is 17 amino acids long.

The gene calls are TRBV28 and TRBJ2-5; D gene uncertain. Germline V lookup: CDR1 MDHEN, CDR2 SYDVKM. V lost 3 bases and J 5 bases, leaving 10 bases between the germline ends. CDR3 size: 13 residues. Here the CDR3 DNA reads TGTGCCAGCAGTTTGTGGAGAGGCGAGACCCAGTACTTC. It translates to CASSLWRGETQYF.

This clonotype occurred a few times. The rearrangement uses TRBV24-1 and TRBJ2-2; no reliable D call. The CDR3 sequence is 16 residues long. CDR1 is KGHDR, CDR2 SFDVKD, per germline. V lost 0 bases and J 1 base, leaving 8 bases between the germline ends. CDR3 loop: CATSDLKVLNTGELFF. In DNA, the CDR3 is TGTGCCACCAGTGATTTGAAAGTGCTGAACACCGGGGAGCTGTTTTTT.

This clonotype appeared many times. The chain has TRBV3-1 and TRBJ2-5, with D possibly matching TRBD2 (6 bases). The V gene's germline CDR1 is LGHDT and CDR2 YNNKEL (reference sequence). Trimming stripped 4 bases from V and 3 bases from J, with 6 bases between. The CDR3 runs 12 residues. The CDR3 coding sequence is TGTGCCAGCAGCCGGGGGGAAGAGACCCAGTACTTC. Protein: CASSRGEETQYF.

This clonotype was counted a few times. The rearrangement joins TRBV7-9 to TRBJ1-1; D remains ambiguous. The V end lost 1 base, the J end lost 3 bases, and 9 bases lay between the germline ends. CDR3 length: 14 amino acids. The V gene's germline CDR1 is SEHNR and CDR2 FQNEAQ (reference sequence). CDR3 DNA sequence: TGTGCCAGCAGCTTAGGGAGCGGACACACTGAAGCTTTCTTT. This gives the protein CASSLGSGHTEAFF.

This clonotype was seen repeatedly, ten times or more. The chain carries TRBV7-9 and TRBJ2-7; perhaps TRBD1 as D (6 bases). Germline V gene lookup returns CDR1 SEHNR and CDR2 FQNEAQ (reference sequence). Between the trimmed V and J ends, which lost 2 bases and 4 bases, there was a span of 9 bases. The CDR3 has 13 residues. CDR3 protein: CASSLNRVYEQYF. The DNA for the CDR3 is TGTGCCAGCAGCTTAAACAGGGTTTACGAGCAGTACTTC.

This clonotype was picked up a small number of times. The chain has TRBV5-1 and TRBJ2-5, with 9 bases that match TRBD2. Germline V CDR1 and CDR2: SGHRS, YFSETQ. The J segment lost 0 bases and the V segment lost 2 bases, leaving 5 bases of the junction unmatched. The CDR3 loop spans 16 amino acids. CDR3 sequence reads: CASSFRLAAYQETQYF. The CDR3 coding sequence is TGCGCCAGCAGCTTTCGACTAGCGGCCTACCAAGAGACCCAGTACTTC.

The chain combines TRBV6-5 with TRBJ1-2; 7 bases align to TRBD1. CDR3 length: 16 amino acids. The ends lost 6 bases at V and 1 base at J; junction bases unmatched: 11. The germline V gene has CDR1 MNHEY and CDR2 SVGAGI. CDR3 DNA: TGTGCCAGCAGCTCTATGGGACAGCACATTAACTATGGCTACACCTTC. Amino acids: CASSSMGQHINYGYTF.